This T cell receptor (beta chain) originates from a study of T cell repertoires in cytomegalovirus infection. Whole-study context: The study used recently identified HLA-C-restricted and well-studied HLA-B-restricted CMV epitopes. CMV infection plus the matching HLA type was flagged by public TCR beta signatures.

Study-level findings and limits: Clonotypes of TCR beta that were HLA-C-restricted and CMV-specific dominated the ex vivo response.

This clonotype appeared many times. What it binds is not known. Using its own MiXCR run on the reads, TCRdb lists one record per CDR3 protein. The top ten clones hold around half of a sample with 45,000 to 50,000 distinct CDR3 sequences, nearly 20% of them seen once. The CDR3 consists of 15 residues. The V end lost 0 bases, the J end lost 7 bases, and 15 bases lay between the germline ends. Germline lookup yields CDR1 LGHNA and CDR2 YSLEER. This TCR was recovered from a human donor in good health (CMV status not recorded). Some clones in this sample may be carry-over from other donors' samples. Sequencing used CD8+ T cells from cultured PBMCs, obtained from culture after CMV antigen stimulation. The rearrangement links TRBV4-3 to TRBJ1-2, with D hard to call. The CDR3 loop reads CASSQDLESLGGYTF. DNA for the CDR3: TGCGCCAGCAGCCAAGATTTAGAGTCTTTGGGTGGCTACACCTTC.